These 25 T cell receptor beta chains were all obtained from the same sample, sequenced in a study of blood T cell dynamics during melanoma immunotherapy. Method: immunoSEQ multiplex PCR; TCRdb's copy keeps in-frame clones and lacks some. The repertoire holds some 13,000 clones, with roughly nine tenths as singletons. The time point was: pre-treatment baseline. The material was effector memory CD8+ T cells from blood, obtained from a patient treated with checkpoint blockade. The receptors come from a human donor with melanoma.

The chain recombines TRBV28 with TRBJ1-3, with unresolved D. V lost 3 bases and J lost 2, with 11 bases in between. Germline V gives CDR1 MDHEN, CDR2 SYDVKM. This CDR3 is built from 15 residues. The CDR3 is CASSFGVFTGNTIYF. CDR3 DNA: TGTGCCAGCAGTTTCGGGGTGTTCACTGGAAACACCATATATTTT. Full variable domain (missing parts from reference TRBV28 and TRBJ1-3): DVKVTQSSRYLVKRTGEKVFLECVQDMDHENMFWYRQDPGLGLRLIYFSYDVKMKEKGDIPEGYSVSREKKERFSLILESASTNQTSMYLCASSFGVFTGNTIYFGEGSWLTVV.

J is TRBJ2-5 and V is TRBV6-5; no definite D call. Germline V CDR1 and CDR2: MNHEY, SVGAGI. The germline V and J ends were trimmed by 8 bases and 1 base, with 11 bases remaining between them. CDR3 size: 13 residues. The CDR3: CASQASIQETQYF. For the CDR3, the DNA is TGTGCCAGCCAAGCCTCCATCCAAGAGACCCAGTACTTC.

The DNA of the CDR3 is TGTGCCAGCAGCTTAATCGGCCAAGAGACCCAGTACTTC. Its protein is CASSLIGQETQYF. J is TRBJ2-5 and V is TRBV7-3; D unresolved. Germline V lookup: CDR1 SGHTA, CDR2 FQGTGA. The CDR3 consists of 13 residues. Between the trimmed V and J ends, which lost 1 base and 1 base, there was a span of 4 bases.

The chain uses TRBV9 and TRBJ2-1; no reliable D call. Trimming took 4 bases from V and 6 from J, leaving 8 bases between them. This CDR3 has 12 residues. The germline V gene has CDR1 SGDLS and CDR2 YYNGEE. DNA for the CDR3: TGTGCCAGCAGCTTACAGTTCAATGAGCAGTTCTTC. Its translation is CASSLQFNEQFF.

The chain recombines TRBV27 with TRBJ1-1; maybe TRBD1 (6 bases). CDR1 and CDR2 (germline): MNHEY, SMNVEV (reference sequence). V was trimmed by 3 bases and J by 7 bases, leaving 15 bases between them. This CDR3 has 14 residues. CDR3 residues: CASSFRGSLNEAFF. In DNA, the CDR3 is TGTGCCAGCAGTTTCAGGGGTAGCCTTAATGAAGCTTTCTTT.

V and J are TRBV7-3 and TRBJ1-3; D call uncertain. The CDR3 runs 12 residues. The V gene lost 2 bases and the J gene lost 4 bases, with 3 bases spanning the gap. CDR1 is SGHTA and CDR2 is FQGTGA in the germline V gene. The CDR3 DNA is TGTGCCAGCAGCTTAGACGGAAACACCATATATTTT. Its protein product is CASSLDGNTIYF.

The chain employs TRBV27 and TRBJ2-5; D is possibly TRBD1 (6 bases). Germline assignment: CDR1 MNHEY and CDR2 SMNVEV (reference sequence). The CDR3 has 16 residues. Trimming removed 2 bases at V and 1 base at J, with 14 bases between. In DNA, the CDR3 is TGTGCCAGCAGTTTAGGGACACGGAACCTCCAAGAGACCCAGTACTTC. Amino acid sequence: CASSLGTRNLQETQYF.

V usage is TRBV7-8 and J usage is TRBJ2-1, with 11 bases lining up with TRBD1. The V segment lost 7 bases and the J segment 8 bases; nucleotides outside the gene matches: 7. This CDR3 region has 14 residues. In germline, CDR1 is SGHVS, CDR2 FQNEAQ. The CDR3 sequence: CASTEWTGGDEQFF. DNA of the CDR3: TGTGCCAGCACCGAGTGGACAGGGGGCGATGAGCAGTTCTTC.

The J gene is TRBJ2-1, the V gene TRBV6-1; unclear D gene. The germline V and J ends were trimmed by 8 bases and 0 bases, with 11 bases remaining between them. CDR1 is MNHNS, CDR2 SASEGT, per germline. There are 14 residues in the CDR3. This CDR3 is CASDWSISYNEQFF. The CDR3 DNA is TGTGCCAGCGATTGGAGCATCTCCTACAATGAGCAGTTCTTC.

The chain joins TRBV18 to TRBJ2-7, with 9 bases aligning to TRBD2. This CDR3 has 15 residues. The V gene's germline CDR1 is KGHSH and CDR2 LQKENI. V shed 4 bases, J shed 3 bases, and the junction held 7 bases outside the gene matches. DNA for the CDR3: TGTGCCAGCTCACTAGGCGGGAGGGCTGGCTACGAGCAGTACTTC. Translation: CASSLGGRAGYEQYF.

The chain is built from TRBV14 and TRBJ2-3; D call uncertain. With 0 bases removed from V and 0 bases from J, the gap between germline ends came to 4 bases. The CDR3 loop spans 14 amino acids. Germline CDR1 is SGHDN and CDR2 is FVKESK. The CDR3 sequence: CASSQDISTDTQYF. CDR3 sequence (DNA): TGTGCCAGCAGCCAAGATATCAGCACAGATACGCAGTATTTT. Filled out from reference TRBV14 and TRBJ2-3, the complete variable domain reads EAGVTQFPSHSVIEKGQTVTLRCDPISGHDNLYWYRRVMGKEIKFLLHFVKESKQDESGMPNNRFLAERTGGTYSTLKVQPAELEDSGVYFCASSQDISTDTQYFGPGTRLTVL.

The J gene is TRBJ1-1, the V gene TRBV11-2; a weak D match, TRBD1 (6 bases). Trimming took off 5 bases at V and 0 bases at J, with 19 bases between the two ends. Germline V gene lookup returns CDR1 SGHAT and CDR2 FQNNGV. The CDR3 loop spans 17 amino acids. In DNA, the CDR3 is TGTGCCAGCAGCCCAAAAAGGGGGATCCACATGAACACTGAAGCTTTCTTT. Amino acids: CASSPKRGIHMNTEAFF.

The chain links TRBV11-2 to TRBJ1-4; possible D gene TRBD1, 5 bases. V lost 0 bases and J 8 bases, leaving 13 bases between the germline ends. The CDR3 runs to 15 residues. CDR1 and CDR2 from the germline V gene are SGHAT and FQNNGV. CDR3 sequence reads: CASSLEGRPEEKLFF. CDR3 DNA: TGTGCCAGCAGCTTAGAGGGGCGTCCAGAAGAAAAACTGTTTTTT.

The V gene is TRBV4-2, the J gene TRBJ2-7; 8 nucleotides match TRBD1. In germline, CDR1 is LGHNA, CDR2 YNFKEQ. The V segment lost 4 bases and the J segment 2 bases; nucleotides outside the gene matches: 10. The CDR3 sequence is 16 residues long. The CDR3 sequence: CASSLEPGQATYEQYF. The CDR3 DNA sequence: TGTGCCAGCAGCCTAGAACCGGGACAGGCGACCTACGAGCAGTACTTC.

The chain recombines TRBV19 with TRBJ2-1; D is unclear. Germline V gives CDR1 LNHDA, CDR2 SQIVND (reference sequence). This CDR3 has 11 amino acids. The germline V and J ends were trimmed by 7 bases and 8 bases, with 9 bases remaining between them. CDR3 sequence: CASIRDDEQFF. The CDR3 region has the DNA TGTGCCAGTATAAGAGACGATGAGCAGTTCTTC.

The rearrangement joins TRBV6-5 to TRBJ2-3; D may be TRBD1 (5 bases). The ends were cut back, 0 bases at V and 6 bases at J, with 16 bases in the middle. Germline loops: CDR1 MNHEY, CDR2 SVGAGI. The CDR3 has 16 residues. The CDR3 DNA is TGTGCCAGCAGTTACTCGATCGTGGGGCGCGCCGATACGCAGTATTTT. It specifies CASSYSIVGRADTQYF.

This chain links TRBV7-9 with TRBJ1-4; tentatively, D is TRBD1 (6 bases). Per germline, CDR1 SEHNR and CDR2 FQNEAQ (reference sequence). The V and J ends lost 3 bases and 3 bases respectively, with 14 bases between them. This CDR3 is 16 amino acids long. The CDR3 coding sequence is TGTGCCAGCAGCTTGGTTAGCCAGGGGTCTAATGAAAAACTGTTTTTT. The encoded protein is CASSLVSQGSNEKLFF.

This sequence joins TRBV7-9 and TRBJ2-7; 12 bases are shared with TRBD1. The junction had 9 bases not matched to a gene; V was cut back by 8 bases and J by 7 bases. CDR1 SEHNR and CDR2 FQNEAQ come from the germline V gene (reference sequence). The CDR3 has 14 residues. The CDR3 reads CASVVGQGAREQYF. The CDR3 DNA follows: TGTGCCAGCGTCGTGGGACAGGGGGCGAGGGAGCAGTACTTC.

The chain is built from TRBV27 and TRBJ2-3; D is unclear. V shed 8 bases and J shed 0 bases, with 3 bases lying between them. This CDR3 is built from 11 residues. The germline V gene has CDR1 MNHEY and CDR2 SMNVEV (reference sequence). The CDR3 bases are TGTGCCAGCTCTAGCACAGATACGCAGTATTTT. This gives the protein CASSSTDTQYF.

The rearrangement joins TRBV15 to TRBJ2-3, with D perhaps matching TRBD2 (5 bases). The germline V gene has CDR1 LNHNV and CDR2 YYDKDF (reference sequence). The ends were cut back, 3 bases at V and 0 bases at J, with 13 bases in the middle. This CDR3 is built from 16 residues. This CDR3 is CATSRDSLGSTDTQYF. The CDR3 DNA sequence: TGTGCCACCAGCAGGGACTCCCTGGGAAGCACAGATACGCAGTATTTT.

The chain combines TRBV19 with TRBJ2-3, with 7 bases that match TRBD1. Losses at the gene ends were 9 bases for V and 4 bases for J; bases not matched to a gene: 7. The CDR3 runs to 13 residues. The germline V gene has CDR1 LNHDA and CDR2 SQIVND (reference sequence). In DNA form, the CDR3 reads TGTGCCAGCAATAGGGGGCCGGCAGATACGCAGTATTTT. Protein sequence: CASNRGPADTQYF.

The sample holds one count of this clone. The chain couples TRBV27 to TRBJ2-7; D is uncertain. From germline, CDR1 is MNHEY and CDR2 SMNVEV (reference sequence). The CDR3 extends over 12 amino acids. V was shortened by 8 bases and J by 0 bases, with 8 bases between the two germline ends. Here the CDR3 DNA reads TGTGCCAGCCAAGGATACTCCTACGAGCAGTACTTC. Its protein product is CASQGYSYEQYF.

The rearrangement uses TRBV2 and TRBJ2-3, with D possibly TRBD1 on 6 matching bases. The CDR3 is made up of 13 amino acids. Germline CDR1 reads SNHLY; CDR2 reads FYNNEI. V lost 11 bases and J lost 2, with 14 bases in between. The CDR3 region has the DNA TGTGCCTATCTGGGGACACTCACAGATACGCAGTATTTT. This codes for CAYLGTLTDTQYF.

This rearrangement joins TRBV19 to TRBJ1-5, with D possibly matching TRBD1 (6 bases). Looked up from germline, CDR1 is LNHDA and CDR2 is SQIVND (reference sequence). With 3 bases removed from V and 5 bases from J, the gap between germline ends came to 11 bases. CDR3 length: 14 amino acids. CDR3 nucleotide sequence: TGTGCCAGTAGTATCGACAGGATTTATCAGCCCCAGCATTTT. It encodes CASSIDRIYQPQHF.

CDR3 nucleotide sequence: TGTGCCAGCAGATTCAGGGAAGAATCCTACGAGCAGTACTTC. This codes for CASRFREESYEQYF. This sequence joins TRBV27 and TRBJ2-5; possibly TRBD1 for D (5 bases). Near its end, the DNA agrees better with TRBJ2-7, so the J call may be wrong. Germline lookup yields CDR1 MNHEY and CDR2 SMNVEV (reference sequence). The CDR3 runs to 14 residues.